The 30 T cell receptor beta chains in this list originate from one sample, sequenced in a study of blood T cell repertoires in COVID-19. Only in-frame clones appear in the TCRdb table, and some are missing; sequencing was by immunoSEQ multiplex PCR. The table has under 150,000 clones, 60% to 80% seen once. Sequenced input: PBMCs or T cells enriched from blood (not recorded which). These receptor sequences come from a woman in her forties or fifties who had recovered from COVID-19.

The chain is built from TRBV11-3 and TRBJ2-3; 9 nucleotides line up with TRBD1. V dropped 5 bases and J dropped 4; count of bases not matched to a gene: 4. The CDR3 spans 14 residues. Germline V gene lookup returns CDR1 SGHNT and CDR2 YENEEA. The CDR3 coding sequence is TGTGCCAGCAGCAGACGACAGGGGGCAGATACGCAGTATTTT. As protein: CASSRRQGADTQYF.

There are a few counts of this clone. The rearrangement joins TRBV9 to TRBJ2-7, with D tentatively TRBD2 (8 bases). The CDR3 spans 13 residues. With 3 bases removed from V and 7 bases from J, the gap between germline ends came to 14 bases. Germline CDR1 SGDLS, CDR2 YYNGEE. CDR3: CASSDRGGREQYF. The CDR3 region has the DNA TGTGCCAGCAGCGACAGGGGCGGGAGGGAGCAGTACTTC.

This clone appeared a few times. The rearrangement links TRBV9 to TRBJ2-1; D remains ambiguous. V lost 0 bases to trimming and J lost 0 bases, with 7 bases between them. This CDR3 is 15 amino acids long. Germline V gives CDR1 SGDLS, CDR2 YYNGEE. CDR3 in DNA: TGTGCCAGCAGCGTAGACCCTAGCTCCTACAATGAGCAGTTCTTC. Protein: CASSVDPSSYNEQFF.

This clone turned up a few times. The chain combines TRBV11-3 with TRBJ2-1, with TRBD1 identical over 8 bases. The germline CDR1 and CDR2 sequences are SGHNT and YENEEA. The CDR3 is 15 amino acids. Trimming cost V 3 bases and J 5 bases; bases outside gene matches: 6. CDR3 nucleotide sequence: TGTGCCAGCAGCTTGACAGGGGTAAAGCACAATGAGCAGTTCTTC. Translation gives CASSLTGVKHNEQFF. The whole variable domain, remainder taken from reference TRBV11-3 and TRBJ2-1, is EAGVVQSPRYKIIEKKQPVAFWCNPISGHNTLYWYLQNLGQGPELLIRYENEEAVDDSQLPKDRFSAERLKGVDSTLKIQPAELGDSAVYLCASSLTGVKHNEQFFGPGTRLTVL.

This rearrangement joins TRBV30 to TRBJ1-1; 10 bases fit TRBD1. V dropped 8 bases and J dropped 5; count of bases not matched to a gene: 8. Germline V gives CDR1 GTSNPN, CDR2 SVGIG (reference sequence). The CDR3 consists of 13 residues. CDR3 coding DNA: TGTGCCAGTACCGGGACAGGGGATACTGAAGCTTTCTTT. Encoded protein: CASTGTGDTEAFF. Together with reference TRBV30 and TRBJ1-1, the CDR3 gives the full variable domain: SQTIHQWPATLVQPVGSPLSLECTVEGTSNPNLYWYRQAAGRGLQLLFYSVGIGQISSEVPQNLSASRPQDRQFILSSKKLLLSDSGFYLCASTGTGDTEAFFGQGTRLTVV.

This rearrangement joins TRBV6-5 to TRBJ2-5, with D perhaps TRBD2 (5 bases). This CDR3 is 14 amino acids long. Germline CDR1 is MNHEY and CDR2 is SVGAGI. The V and J ends lost 4 bases and 6 bases respectively, with 15 bases between them. The CDR3 DNA reads as TGTGCCAGCAGTTCGAAGGCCGGGGAGAAGACCCAGTACTTC. Its protein product is CASSSKAGEKTQYF.

The chain combines TRBV2 with TRBJ1-4; D gene ambiguous. Trimming stripped 7 bases from V and 7 bases from J, with 7 bases between. The CDR3 contains 11 residues. Germline values: CDR1 SNHLY, CDR2 FYNNEI. This CDR3 reads CASNFREKLFF. Written as DNA, the CDR3 is TGTGCCAGCAACTTCCGTGAAAAACTGTTTTTT.

The chain joins TRBV9 to TRBJ1-1, with 9 bases aligning to TRBD1. Trimming took 0 bases from V and 1 from J; bases not matched to a gene: 4. Looked up from germline, CDR1 is SGDLS and CDR2 is YYNGEE. This CDR3 is built from 16 residues. The CDR3 bases are TGTGCCAGCAGCGTAGGTCTGGGACAGGGGAACACTGAAGCTTTCTTT. It yields the protein CASSVGLGQGNTEAFF.

The rearrangement links TRBV6-2 or TRBV6-3 to TRBJ2-2; TRBD1 is a possible D gene (5 bases). V gave up 5 bases and J gave up 5 bases, with 9 bases separating them. CDR3 length equals 13 residues. Germline values: CDR1 MNHEY, CDR2 SVGEGT. CDR3 DNA sequence: TGTGCCAGCAGTCAAGGGGTAACCGGGGAGCTGTTTTTT. Amino acid sequence: CASSQGVTGELFF.

The V call is TRBV5-1, the J call TRBJ1-2, with D unresolved. The CDR3 is made up of 16 amino acids. Trimming shortened V by 0 bases and J by 1 base, and 13 bases separated the two germline ends. CDR1 and CDR2 (germline): SGHRS, YFSETQ. DNA of the CDR3: TGCGCCAGCAGCTTGGCCCCGGGGATGATTAACTATGGCTACACCTTC. It codes for CASSLAPGMINYGYTF.

The sample holds one count of this clone. The chain is built from TRBV7-2 and TRBJ2-1; TRBD1 is a possible D gene (6 bases). This CDR3 comprises 14 residues. V was pared by 1 base and J by 6 bases, with 10 bases between. Germline assignment: CDR1 SGHTA and CDR2 FQGNSA. The CDR3 loop is CASSLVGAGNEQFF. The CDR3 region has the DNA TGTGCCAGCAGCTTAGTGGGGGCGGGCAATGAGCAGTTCTTC. The variable domain in full, completed from reference TRBV7-2 and TRBJ2-1, reads GAGVSQSPSNKVTEKGKDVELRCDPISGHTALYWYRQSLGQGLEFLIYFQGNSAPDKSGLPSDRFSAERTGGSVSTLTIQRTQQEDSAVYLCASSLVGAGNEQFFGPGTRLTVL.

This sequence joins TRBV5-1 and TRBJ1-1, with a possible D match to TRBD1 (5 bases). The germline V and J ends were trimmed by 4 bases and 0 bases, with 13 bases remaining between them. The CDR3 contains 15 residues. Germline CDR1 and CDR2: SGHRS and YFSETQ. CDR3 sequence (DNA): TGCGCCAGCAGCCCCCGGGGGGGATTGAACACTGAAGCTTTCTTT. Protein: CASSPRGGLNTEAFF.

This clone was seen only a few times. This chain links TRBV7-2 with TRBJ1-4; D not certain. Deletions cut 3 bases from V and 8 bases from J, with 13 bases between. The germline CDR1 and CDR2 sequences are SGHTA and FQGNSA. The CDR3 consists of 14 residues. The CDR3 coding sequence is TGTGCCAGCAGCTTCGGATCTACGAGGGAAAAACTGTTTTTT. It codes for CASSFGSTREKLFF.

J is TRBJ2-3 and V is TRBV19, with 7 bases aligning to TRBD2. J was trimmed by 8 bases and V by 6 bases; bases with no gene match: 8. CDR3 size: 13 residues. Germline CDR1 LNHDA, CDR2 SQIVND (reference sequence). The CDR3 DNA is TGTGCCAGTAGGGGGAGGGCCGAGGGTACGCAGTATTTT. Protein sequence: CASRGRAEGTQYF.

The chain has TRBV6-5 and TRBJ2-1; no reliable D call. V gave up 5 bases and J gave up 6 bases, with 11 bases separating them. The CDR3 has 13 amino acids. Per germline, CDR1 MNHEY and CDR2 SVGAGI. The CDR3 sequence: CASSPASGNEQFF. The CDR3 DNA reads as TGTGCCAGCAGTCCCGCGTCGGGCAATGAGCAGTTCTTC.

Comment on this clone: This sample includes further DNA sequences coding for the same CDR3. This chain joins TRBV5-1 and TRBJ1-1; D not resolved. CDR1 is SGHRS and CDR2 is YFSETQ in the germline V gene. This CDR3 has 15 residues. Trimming pared 4 bases from V and 1 base from J, leaving 14 bases between. CDR3 sequence reads: CASSPLGGPNTEAFF. In DNA, the CDR3 is TGCGCCAGCAGCCCCCTCGGAGGGCCGAACACTGAAGCTTTCTTT.

This rearrangement joins TRBV14 to TRBJ1-1; tentative D call: TRBD1 (6 bases). This CDR3 comprises 18 residues. CDR1 and CDR2 (germline): SGHDN, FVKESK. Trimming took 0 bases from V and 0 from J, leaving 17 bases between them. CDR3 coding DNA: TGTGCCAGCAGCCAAGAAGCCGATCTGGGACACTTGAACACTGAAGCTTTCTTT. Translating it yields CASSQEADLGHLNTEAFF. Looking up the rest from reference TRBV14 and TRBJ1-1 gives the full variable domain: EAGVTQFPSHSVIEKGQTVTLRCDPISGHDNLYWYRRVMGKEIKFLLHFVKESKQDESGMPNNRFLAERTGGTYSTLKVQPAELEDSGVYFCASSQEADLGHLNTEAFFGQGTRLTVV.

The chain recombines TRBV24-1 with TRBJ1-1, with D unresolved. CDR1 KGHDR and CDR2 SFDVKD come from the germline V gene. The V end was cut by 7 bases, the J end by 11 bases, with 19 bases between. The CDR3 length is 13 residues. CDR3 bases: TGTGCCACCAGGGGCGATGCGTGGGCGCAGGCTTTCTTT. Translating it yields CATRGDAWAQAFF.

This sequence joins TRBV11-3 and TRBJ2-5; TRBD2 matches 10 bases. The CDR3 is made up of 17 amino acids. Germline V gives CDR1 SGHNT, CDR2 YENEEA. V lost 0 bases, J lost 2 bases, and 6 bases stayed unmatched. This CDR3 is CASSLEPGAGGQETQYF. DNA of the CDR3: TGTGCCAGCAGCTTAGAACCGGGAGCGGGGGGGCAAGAGACCCAGTACTTC.

This clone was seen a handful of times. The chain couples TRBV30 to TRBJ1-5; the D gene is possibly TRBD1 (5 bases). The CDR3 sequence is 16 residues long. CDR1 and CDR2 (germline): GTSNPN, SVGIG (reference sequence). Deletions cut 3 bases from V and 3 bases from J, with 18 bases between. The CDR3 nucleotides read TGTGCCTGGAGGGATTCGGACCTAGGGGCCAATCAGCCCCAGCATTTT. This gives the protein CAWRDSDLGANQPQHF.

This rearrangement joins TRBV7-3 to TRBJ2-3; possibly TRBD2 for D (5 bases). CDR1 and CDR2 (germline): SGHTA, FQGTGA. V gave up 2 bases and J gave up 2 bases, with 11 bases separating them. There are 15 residues in the CDR3. Here the CDR3 reads CASSLVGMNTDTQYF. As DNA, the CDR3 is TGTGCCAGCAGCTTAGTCGGGATGAACACAGATACGCAGTATTTT.

The chain's CDR3 is CASSYSGQGAGEAFF. In nucleotides, the CDR3 is TGTGCCAGCAGTTACTCCGGACAGGGGGCGGGTGAAGCTTTCTTT. The chain is built from TRBV6-5 and TRBJ1-1, with TRBD1 matching 11 bases. V gave up 0 bases and J gave up 7 bases; unmatched junction bases: 4. CDR1 MNHEY and CDR2 SVGAGI come from the germline V gene. The CDR3 runs 15 residues.

This chain uses TRBV19 with TRBJ1-2, with D unclear. Trimming took off 2 bases at V and 4 bases at J, with 8 bases between the two ends. Germline-derived CDR1 and CDR2 are LNHDA and SQIVND (reference sequence). This CDR3 is 13 amino acids long. The CDR3, as DNA: TGTGCCAGTAGTATACACAGAAGCTATGGCTACACCTTC. It codes for CASSIHRSYGYTF.

The genes are TRBV25-1 and TRBJ2-7; TRBD2 matches at 7 bases. The V and J ends lost 8 bases and 3 bases, in that order; junction bases with no gene match: 1. Germline CDR1 and CDR2: MGHDK and SYGVNS. This CDR3 has 11 amino acids. The CDR3 DNA follows: TGTGCCAGCGAGCGGGGCTACGAGCAGTACTTC. Residues: CASERGYEQYF.

The V call is TRBV6-5, the J call TRBJ2-4; a weak D match, TRBD2 (7 bases). V lost 6 bases to trimming and J lost 9 bases, with 21 bases between them. Germline values: CDR1 MNHEY, CDR2 SVGAGI. This CDR3 comprises 15 residues. CDR3: CASRSSGKRGGIQYF. Here the CDR3 DNA reads TGTGCCAGCAGATCTAGCGGTAAAAGGGGGGGCATTCAGTACTTC.

This chain links TRBV2 with TRBJ1-4, with D hard to call. With 5 bases removed from V and 0 bases from J, the gap between germline ends came to 13 bases. CDR3 size: 16 residues. Germline-derived CDR1 and CDR2 are SNHLY and FYNNEI. The CDR3 nucleotides are TGTGCCAGCAGTTTCCACCCAACTGCAACTAATGAAAAACTGTTTTTT. It translates to CASSFHPTATNEKLFF.

This chain links TRBV11-3 with TRBJ2-7; D not resolved. The CDR3 is made up of 14 amino acids. Trimming shortened V by 3 bases and J by 0 bases, and 9 bases separated the two germline ends. Germline V gives CDR1 SGHNT, CDR2 YENEEA. The CDR3, as DNA: TGTGCCAGCAGCTTGTCTAGGAGCTCCTACGAGCAGTACTTC. It encodes CASSLSRSSYEQYF.

This clone was seen a handful of times. This chain joins TRBV12-5 and TRBJ1-5, with D unresolved. CDR3 size: 13 residues. Germline CDR1 LGHNT, CDR2 FRNRAP. Trimming stripped 0 bases from V and 7 bases from J, with 7 bases between. In nucleotides, the CDR3 is TGTGCTAGTGGTTTGGTAACGGGACAGCCCCAGCATTTT. Its translation is CASGLVTGQPQHF.

This clone was seen a few times. V and J are TRBV5-8 and TRBJ1-6; 9 bases fit TRBD1. Unmatched junction bases numbered 4, after V lost 0 bases and J lost 6 bases. The germline V gene has CDR1 SGHTS and CDR2 YDEGEE. This CDR3 is 16 amino acids long. The CDR3 reads CASSLVQGASNSPLHF. The CDR3 DNA sequence: TGTGCCAGCAGCTTGGTACAGGGGGCTTCTAATTCACCCCTCCACTTT. The full variable domain, completed using reference TRBV5-8 and TRBJ1-6, is EAGVTQSPTHLIKTRGQQATLRCSPISGHTSVYWYQQALGLGLQFLLWYDEGEERNRGNFPPRFSGRQFPNYSSELNVNALELEDSALYLCASSLVQGASNSPLHFGNGTRLTVT.

The chain is built from TRBV12-3 or TRBV12-4 and TRBJ1-2; weak D call: TRBD1 (6 bases). V dropped 5 bases and J dropped 12 bases, with 19 bases sitting between them. The CDR3 is 13 amino acids. CDR3 loop: CASSPVGRGMNTF. The CDR3, as DNA: TGTGCCAGCAGTCCCGTGGGGAGGGGGATGAACACCTTC.